The clone carrying this TCR beta chain was counted a few times. PCR employed 60 Vbeta and 13 Jbeta primers. Sequencing was performed with immunoSEQ multiplex PCR; in TCRdb, only in-frame clones are kept and a portion is missing. The data show 70,000 to 90,000 clones, roughly 82% seen once. This sample stems from a study of cytomegalovirus exposure and HLA in healthy donors. Germline trimming cut 5 bases from V and 6 bases from J; bases unmatched to any gene: 4. CDR3 length equals 13 residues. Germline CDR1 KGHSH, CDR2 LQKENI. This clonotype was obtained from a male donor in good health and CMV-seropositive. J is TRBJ2-7 and V is TRBV18, with 10 nucleotides matching TRBD1. Source material: PBMCs. DNA of the CDR3: TGTGCCAGCTCAACGGGACAGGGGAGCGAGCAGTACTTC. It codes for CASSTGQGSEQYF.